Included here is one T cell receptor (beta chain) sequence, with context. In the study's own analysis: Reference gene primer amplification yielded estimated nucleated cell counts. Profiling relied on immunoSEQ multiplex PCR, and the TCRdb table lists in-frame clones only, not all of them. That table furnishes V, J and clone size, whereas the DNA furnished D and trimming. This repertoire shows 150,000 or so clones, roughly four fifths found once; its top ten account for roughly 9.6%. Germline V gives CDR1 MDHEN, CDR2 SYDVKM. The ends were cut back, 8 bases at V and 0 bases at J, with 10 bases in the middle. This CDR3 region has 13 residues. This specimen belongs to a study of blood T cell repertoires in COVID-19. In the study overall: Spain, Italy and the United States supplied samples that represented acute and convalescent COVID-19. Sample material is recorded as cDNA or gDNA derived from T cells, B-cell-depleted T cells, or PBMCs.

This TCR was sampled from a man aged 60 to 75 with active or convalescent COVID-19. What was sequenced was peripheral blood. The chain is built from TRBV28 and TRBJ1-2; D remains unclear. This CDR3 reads CASRLTANYGYTF. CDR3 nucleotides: TGTGCCAGCCGTCTAACTGCTAACTATGGCTACACCTTC.